The rows below give T cell receptor beta chains drawn from one sample of a study of shared clonotypes between healthy human individuals. TCRdb keeps only in-frame clones here, not all; method: immunoSEQ multiplex PCR. The data hold about 1 million clones, with about 80% observed a single time. Material for sequencing was memory CD4+ T cells from PBMCs. These receptors originate from a young man in good health. Some clones in this sample may be carry-over from other donors' samples. Both conserved end residues are part of each CDR3. A D gene is named only where the DNA matches it firmly. A clone size is listed for some rows: how often the clone was seen (once, few, many), or a class if it is expanded.

J gene: TRBJ2-1; clone size: NA; D gene: TRBD2; V gene: TRBV6-5; CDR3 DNA: TGTGCCAGCAGTTACGGGGCGGGAGGGCCCAGAGGTGAGCAGTTCTTC; CDR3 protein: CASSYGAGGPRGEQFF
J gene: TRBJ2-5; clone size: few; D gene: NA; V gene: TRBV7-9; CDR3 DNA: TGTGCCAGCAGCTTAGCCCTGCAGACCCAGTACTTC; CDR3 protein: CASSLALQTQYF
J gene: TRBJ2-7; clone size: NA; D gene: NA; V gene: TRBV6-5; CDR3 DNA: TGTGCCAGCAGTTCCTCGCGACCTTACGAGCAGTACTTC; CDR3 protein: CASSSSRPYEQYF
J gene: TRBJ1-2; clone size: NA; D gene: TRBD1; V gene: TRBV28; CDR3 DNA: TGTGCCAGCAGTTTAAGTACAGGGGGTGGCTACACCTTC; CDR3 protein: CASSLSTGGGYTF
J gene: TRBJ1-2; clone size: few; D gene: NA; V gene: TRBV5-1; CDR3 DNA: TGCGCCAGCAGCTTGAAGTTAGACAGGCCGGTCACCTTC; CDR3 protein: CASSLKLDRPVTF
J gene: TRBJ2-1; clone size: NA; D gene: NA; V gene: TRBV5-4; CDR3 DNA: TGTGCCAGCAGCTTGGCGGGTGGTAGCTCCTACAATGAGCAGTTCTTC; CDR3 protein: CASSLAGGSSYNEQFF
J gene: TRBJ2-1; clone size: NA; D gene: NA; V gene: TRBV6-5; CDR3 DNA: TGTGCCAGCAGTTACGATCCTAGCAGCAATGAGCAGTTCTTC; CDR3 protein: CASSYDPSSNEQFF
J gene: TRBJ2-3; clone size: NA; D gene: NA; V gene: TRBV7-2; CDR3 DNA: TGTGCCAGCAGCTTAGGTACGGGTACGCAGTATTTT; CDR3 protein: CASSLGTGTQYF
J gene: TRBJ2-1; clone size: NA; D gene: TRBD1; V gene: TRBV6-5; CDR3 DNA: TGTGCCAGCAGTTCTACTCTGGGACAGGGACAGATCTTC; CDR3 protein: CASSSTLGQGQIF
J gene: TRBJ1-2; clone size: NA; D gene: NA; V gene: TRBV5-6; CDR3 DNA: TGTGCCAGCAGCGCCACCGGTCTTGGCTACACCTTC; CDR3 protein: CASSATGLGYTF
J gene: TRBJ1-1; clone size: few; D gene: TRBD1; V gene: TRBV9; CDR3 DNA: TGTGCCAGCAGCCCACAGTTGACAGGGGAGGCTGAAGCTTTCTTT; CDR3 protein: CASSPQLTGEAEAFF
J gene: TRBJ2-7; clone size: NA; D gene: TRBD1; V gene: TRBV7-2; CDR3 DNA: TGTGCCAGCAGCCTCGGGACAGGGGGCAGGTTAGGGGAGAGAGGCGAGCAGTACTTC; CDR3 protein: CASSLGTGGRLGERGEQYF
J gene: TRBJ2-7; clone size: NA; D gene: NA; V gene: TRBV27; CDR3 DNA: TGTGCCAGCAGTTTGACAGGTTTTCTCTACGAGCAGTACTTC; CDR3 protein: CASSLTGFLYEQYF
J gene: TRBJ2-1; clone size: NA; D gene: NA; V gene: TRBV18; CDR3 DNA: TGTGCCAGCTCCCCCTTTACCGTACAAAAACGGGGCAATGAGCAGTTCTTC; CDR3 protein: CASSPFTVQKRGNEQFF
J gene: TRBJ2-7; clone size: NA; D gene: TRBD2; V gene: TRBV19; CDR3 DNA: TGTGCCAGTAGTATACTAGCGGGCTACGAGCAGTACTTC; CDR3 protein: CASSILAGYEQYF
J gene: TRBJ2-1; clone size: once; D gene: TRBD2; V gene: TRBV7-3; CDR3 DNA: TGTGCCAGCAGCTTAAAGGCGGGAGGGTCCTACAATGAGCAGTTCTTC; CDR3 protein: CASSLKAGGSYNEQFF
J gene: TRBJ2-1; clone size: NA; D gene: TRBD2; V gene: TRBV28; CDR3 DNA: TGTGCCAGCTATCCTGGGGGACTAGCGGATCCTAATGAGCAGTTCTTC; CDR3 protein: CASYPGGLADPNEQFF
J gene: TRBJ1-1; clone size: NA; D gene: TRBD1; V gene: TRBV29-1; CDR3 DNA: TGCAGCGTGGGACAGGGGAACACTGAAGCTTTCTTT; CDR3 protein: CSVGQGNTEAFF
J gene: TRBJ2-7; clone size: NA; D gene: NA; V gene: TRBV5-1; CDR3 DNA: TGCGCCAGCAGCGACCCTACAGCGACCTACGAGCAGTACTTC; CDR3 protein: CASSDPTATYEQYF
J gene: TRBJ2-3; clone size: NA; D gene: NA; V gene: TRBV27; CDR3 DNA: TGTGCCAGCAGTTTAGGGGGTCAGTGGGATACGCAGTATTTT; CDR3 protein: CASSLGGQWDTQYF
J gene: TRBJ1-2; clone size: NA; D gene: TRBD1; V gene: TRBV28; CDR3 DNA: TGTGCCAGCAGTTTGCGACAGGGGCTCTATGGCTACACCTTC; CDR3 protein: CASSLRQGLYGYTF
J gene: TRBJ1-1; clone size: NA; D gene: TRBD1; V gene: TRBV6-5; CDR3 DNA: TGTGCCAGCAGTTTACAGGGGAGGGACACTGAAGCTTTCTTT; CDR3 protein: CASSLQGRDTEAFF
J gene: TRBJ2-1; clone size: NA; D gene: TRBD2; V gene: TRBV7-9; CDR3 DNA: TGTGCCAGCAGCTTCGGGACTATATACAATGAGCAGTTCTTC; CDR3 protein: CASSFGTIYNEQFF
J gene: TRBJ1-1; clone size: NA; D gene: NA; V gene: TRBV5-8; CDR3 DNA: TGTGCCAGCAGCTTCAGTACACTAGCTGAAGCTTTCTTT; CDR3 protein: CASSFSTLAEAFF
J gene: TRBJ1-2; clone size: NA; D gene: NA; V gene: TRBV7-2; CDR3 DNA: TGTGCCAGCAGCCTCCTCCGGGGGGGACCCTATGGCTACACCTTC; CDR3 protein: CASSLLRGGPYGYTF
J gene: TRBJ2-7; clone size: NA; D gene: TRBD1; V gene: TRBV28; CDR3 DNA: TGTGCCAGCAGTTTGACCGGGACAGCAACCTACGAGCAGTACTTC; CDR3 protein: CASSLTGTATYEQYF
J gene: TRBJ2-7; clone size: once; D gene: NA; V gene: TRBV9; CDR3 DNA: TGTGCCAGCAGCGACCGGGACCGACCCGAGCAGTACTTC; CDR3 protein: CASSDRDRPEQYF
J gene: TRBJ2-7; clone size: NA; D gene: NA; V gene: TRBV11-2; CDR3 DNA: TGTGCCAGCAGCTTAGATTCGGCAGGCTCCCCCTACGAGCAGTACTTC; CDR3 protein: CASSLDSAGSPYEQYF
J gene: TRBJ1-4; clone size: few; D gene: NA; V gene: TRBV30; CDR3 DNA: TGTGCCTGGAGTGTACCAGGAGAAAAACTGTTTTTT; CDR3 protein: CAWSVPGEKLFF
J gene: TRBJ1-1; clone size: few; D gene: NA; V gene: TRBV7-9; CDR3 DNA: TGTGCCAGCAGCTTATCCCAGGGGAGATTGAACACTGAAGCTTTCTTT; CDR3 protein: CASSLSQGRLNTEAFF
J gene: TRBJ2-3; clone size: NA; D gene: NA; V gene: TRBV6-1; CDR3 DNA: TGTGCCAGCAGTGAAAGGGCGGGCACAGATACGCAGTATTTT; CDR3 protein: CASSERAGTDTQYF
J gene: TRBJ2-7; clone size: few; D gene: TRBD2; V gene: TRBV5-1; CDR3 DNA: TGCGCCAGCAGCTTGGTGGCTAGCGGAACCTACGAGCAGTACTTC; CDR3 protein: CASSLVASGTYEQYF
J gene: TRBJ2-7; clone size: NA; D gene: TRBD1; V gene: TRBV14; CDR3 DNA: TGTGCCAGCAGCCCTCGAGGGAGCCAGGGGGCCTACGAGCAGTACTTC; CDR3 protein: CASSPRGSQGAYEQYF
J gene: TRBJ1-1; clone size: few; D gene: NA; V gene: TRBV7-8; CDR3 DNA: TGTGCCAGCAGCTTAAACCCTGCGGGGAACACTGAAGCTTTCTTT; CDR3 protein: CASSLNPAGNTEAFF
J gene: TRBJ2-2; clone size: NA; D gene: NA; V gene: TRBV4-3; CDR3 DNA: TGCGCCAGCAGCCAACAACCTCGGGGAAACACCGGGGAGCTGTTTTTT; CDR3 protein: CASSQQPRGNTGELFF
J gene: TRBJ2-1; clone size: NA; D gene: NA; V gene: TRBV5-5; CDR3 DNA: TGTGCCAGCAGCTTCACGGACAGCCGCTCCTACAATGAGCAGTTCTTC; CDR3 protein: CASSFTDSRSYNEQFF